The 2 T cell receptor beta chains below come from one sample, sequenced in a study of blood T cell repertoires in COVID-19. Produced via immunoSEQ multiplex PCR; TCRdb's table is partial and in-frame only. This table has around 19,000 clones, 75% to 95% appearing once. Sample: peripheral blood. These receptors originate from a man between 65 and 85 years old with active COVID-19.

The genes are TRBV5-4 and TRBJ2-7, with 8 bases that match TRBD2. With V trimmed by 4 bases and J by 2 bases, 8 bases remained unmatched. The CDR3 length is 15 residues. CDR1 and CDR2 from the germline V gene are SGHNT and YYREEE (reference sequence). The CDR3 sequence: CASSPTSGTPYEQYF. In nucleotides, the CDR3 is TGTGCCAGCAGCCCCACTAGCGGAACTCCCTACGAGCAGTACTTC. The entire variable domain, with the rest obtained from reference TRBV5-4 and TRBJ2-7, is as follows: ETGVTQSPTHLIKTRGQQVTLRCSSQSGHNTVSWYQQALGQGPQFIFQYYREEENGRGNFPPRFSGLQFPNYSSELNVNALELDDSALYLCASSPTSGTPYEQYFGPGTRLTVT.

The rearrangement joins TRBV2 to TRBJ1-1, with D maybe TRBD1 (6 bases). The germline V gene encodes CDR1 SNHLY and CDR2 FYNNEI. The CDR3 covers 14 residues. Trimming took off 6 bases at V and 1 base at J, with 12 bases between the two ends. The CDR3 spells CASRTGWANTEAFF. The CDR3 DNA follows: TGTGCCAGCAGAACAGGGTGGGCGAACACTGAAGCTTTCTTT.